This TCR beta chain was found in a study of beta chain features in type 1 diabetes. Study results and limitations: VDJ junctions from type 1 diabetes patients carried fewer insertions and larger deletions. People with Type 1 diabetes carried modestly yet significantly shorter TCRB CDR3s in all four CD4+ subsets.

Purity above 95% was achieved in all sorted populations. Expressed TCRB transcripts were sequenced, since all the RNA that had been isolated was reverse transcribed. Method: immunoSEQ multiplex PCR; TCRdb's copy keeps in-frame clones and lacks some. The table includes some 110,000 clones, over 15% detected once. The CDR3 spans 14 residues. Germline CDR1 and CDR2: SNHLY and FYNNEI. Trimming took 5 bases from V and 3 from J, leaving 14 bases between them. This clone has a handful of counts. Its target is unknown. The chain recombines TRBV2 with TRBJ2-7, with D unresolved. Specimen: central memory CD4+ T cells from blood. The source is a man aged 25-40 years with type 1 diabetes. CDR3 DNA sequence: TGTGCCAGCAGTACCGTTGAGAGACGCTACGAGCAGTACTTC. It codes for CASSTVERRYEQYF.